The 28 T cell receptor beta chains below all came from one sample that was sequenced in a study of identifying expanded T cells in peripheral blood. Data came from immunoSEQ multiplex PCR; TCRdb stores just in-frame clones and leaves some out. Here the sample spans 75,000 to 90,000 clones, approximately 90% being singletons. Sequenced: blood. Receptors were obtained from a person between 18 and 75 years old in good health.

The chain couples TRBV27 to TRBJ2-7, with 8 nucleotides matching TRBD1. From germline, CDR1 is MNHEY and CDR2 SMNVEV (reference sequence). V trimming: 6 bases; J trimming: 3 bases; junction bases outside the gene matches: 4. The CDR3 is 13 residues long. The CDR3 sequence is CASSRTGIYEQYF. The CDR3 DNA sequence: TGTGCCAGCAGCCGGACAGGGATCTACGAGCAGTACTTC.

This clone has a handful of counts. V and J are TRBV9 and TRBJ2-7; D is perhaps TRBD1 (5 bases). Germline values: CDR1 SGDLS, CDR2 YYNGEE. The CDR3 consists of 14 residues. The V gene lost 0 bases and the J gene lost 5 bases, with 12 bases spanning the gap. CDR3 in amino acids: CASSVDAGLDEQYF. CDR3 coding DNA: TGTGCCAGCAGCGTAGATGCAGGGTTGGACGAGCAGTACTTC.

The chain has TRBV6-1 and TRBJ1-2; no definite D call. CDR1 is MNHNS and CDR2 is SASEGT in the germline V gene. The CDR3 has 14 residues. The V end lost 2 bases, the J end lost 8 bases, and 15 bases lay between the germline ends. CDR3 region: CASSESGQLRGYTF. The CDR3 DNA follows: TGTGCCAGCAGTGAATCTGGGCAGCTGAGGGGCTACACCTTC.

The J gene is TRBJ1-2, the V gene TRBV11-2; 9 bases agree with TRBD1. This CDR3 has 15 amino acids. V lost 5 bases and J lost 5; bases outside the gene matches: 9. Germline V gene lookup returns CDR1 SGHAT and CDR2 FQNNGV. The CDR3 DNA reads TGTGCCAGCAGCCTCACGACAGGGGGGAGTTATGGCTACACCTTC. Amino acids: CASSLTTGGSYGYTF.

The table lists this clone with a count of one. The V gene is TRBV7-2, the J gene TRBJ1-2, with 9 bases fitting TRBD1. The V gene end was trimmed by 2 bases and the J gene end by 2 bases; junction bases not matched to a gene: 6. CDR3 length equals 16 residues. CDR1 and CDR2 from the germline V gene are SGHTA and FQGNSA. CDR3 protein: CASSLSRDRVNYGYTF. The CDR3 region has the DNA TGTGCCAGCAGCTTATCGCGGGACAGGGTAAACTATGGCTACACCTTC. The whole variable domain, filled in from reference TRBV7-2 and TRBJ1-2, reads GAGVSQSPSNKVTEKGKDVELRCDPISGHTALYWYRQSLGQGLEFLIYFQGNSAPDKSGLPSDRFSAERTGGSVSTLTIQRTQQEDSAVYLCASSLSRDRVNYGYTFGSGTRLTVV.

This chain uses TRBV5-6 with TRBJ2-5; 7 bases map to TRBD1. The ends lost 3 bases at V and 1 base at J; junction bases unmatched: 3. The CDR3 has 14 residues. The V gene's germline CDR1 is SGHDT and CDR2 YYEEEE. The CDR3 spells CASSWDRLQETQYF. The CDR3 nucleotides are TGTGCCAGCAGCTGGGACAGACTCCAAGAGACCCAGTACTTC. Variable domain in full (rest from reference TRBV5-6 and TRBJ2-5): DAGVTQSPTHLIKTRGQQVTLRCSPKSGHDTVSWYQQALGQGPQFIFQYYEEEERQRGNFPDRFSGHQFPNYSSELNVNALLLGDSALYLCASSWDRLQETQYFGPGTRLLVL.

The V and J genes are TRBV27 and TRBJ2-6; D unresolved. V was trimmed by 3 bases and J by 1 base, leaving 13 bases between them. The germline V gene has CDR1 MNHEY and CDR2 SMNVEV (reference sequence). The CDR3 runs 17 residues. The CDR3 spells CASSFFPSRSGANVLTF. The DNA of the CDR3 is TGTGCCAGCAGTTTTTTCCCAAGCAGGTCTGGGGCCAACGTCCTGACTTTC.

The chain carries TRBV19 and TRBJ1-2; TRBD1 agrees at 7 bases. From germline, CDR1 is LNHDA and CDR2 SQIVND (reference sequence). With 8 bases clipped from V and 7 bases from J, the junction kept 16 bases outside the gene matches. The CDR3 covers 15 residues. The CDR3 bases are TGTGCCAGTTGCTCTAGCTCAGGGGGGGTTTCTGGCTACACCTTC. It translates to CASCSSSGGVSGYTF.

On this clone itself: Sequence at one end of the junction differs from germline and may be a read error. The rearrangement uses TRBV9 and TRBJ1-2, with 8 nucleotides matching TRBD1. Germline CDR1 and CDR2: SGDLS and YYNGEE. The CDR3 consists of 16 residues. The CDR3 is CASTVGPGTGLNGYTF. The CDR3 nucleotides read TGTGCCAGCACCGTAGGTCCTGGGACAGGTTTGAATGGCTACACCTTC.

The genes are TRBV18 and TRBJ2-4; perhaps TRBD1 as D (6 bases). Germline CDR1 is KGHSH and CDR2 is LQKENI. This CDR3 region has 16 residues. Trimming removed 0 bases from V and 5 bases from J, with 14 bases in between. This CDR3 reads CASSPPHLGQQNIQYF. CDR3 sequence (DNA): TGTGCCAGCTCACCACCGCATCTGGGACAACAAAACATTCAGTACTTC. Full variable domain (rest looked up from reference TRBV18 and TRBJ2-4): NAGVMQNPRHLVRRRGQEARLRCSPMKGHSHVYWYRQLPEEGLKFMVYLQKENIIDESGMPKERFSAEFPKEGPSILRIQQVVRGDSAAYFCASSPPHLGQQNIQYFGAGTRLSVL.

In its sample, this clone was seen once. This chain connects TRBV19 to TRBJ1-5; 8 bases are a match to TRBD1. The CDR3 runs to 15 residues. V shed 8 bases, J shed 2 bases, and the junction held 8 bases outside the gene matches. CDR1 is LNHDA and CDR2 is SQIVND in the germline V gene (reference sequence). The CDR3 loop is CASSPGGLRNQPQHF. In DNA form, the CDR3 reads TGTGCCAGTTCTCCAGGGGGCTTGCGCAATCAGCCCCAGCATTTT.

For the CDR3, the DNA is TGTGCCAGAATGGGAATGGGCCAGGGAATCTACGAGCAGTACTTC. It is translated as CARMGMGQGIYEQYF. The V and J genes are TRBV5-3 and TRBJ2-7, with a possible D match to TRBD1 (5 bases). TRBV5-3 is annotated as an ORF whose role is uncertain. The CDR3 totals 15 residues. V was trimmed by 6 bases and J by 3 bases, leaving 19 bases between them.

The J gene is TRBJ1-2, the V gene TRBV7-3; possibly TRBD1 for D (6 bases). Trimming took off 4 bases at V and 4 bases at J, with 16 bases between the two ends. Germline loops: CDR1 SGHTA, CDR2 FQGTGA. The CDR3 is made up of 15 amino acids. The chain's CDR3 is CASSSTPGVSYGYTF. The CDR3 DNA reads as TGTGCCAGCAGCTCAACCCCAGGGGTATCCTATGGCTACACCTTC. Supplemented by reference TRBV7-3 and TRBJ1-2, the full variable domain reads GAGVSQTPSNKVTEKGKYVELRCDPISGHTALYWYRQSLGQGPEFLIYFQGTGAADDSGLPNDRFFAVRPEGSVSTLKIQRTERGDSAVYLCASSSTPGVSYGYTFGSGTRLTVV.

V gene TRBV5-6 combines with J gene TRBJ2-7; D might be TRBD1 or TRBD2, each matching 5 bases. Trimming left V 4 bases short and J 7 bases short, with 15 bases between. Germline CDR1 reads SGHDT; CDR2 reads YYEEEE. The CDR3 covers 13 residues. DNA for the CDR3: TGTGCCAGCAGCCTGGGGGTAGCGCGGGAGCAGTACTTC. Its protein product is CASSLGVAREQYF. Filled out from reference TRBV5-6 and TRBJ2-7, the complete variable domain reads DAGVTQSPTHLIKTRGQQVTLRCSPKSGHDTVSWYQQALGQGPQFIFQYYEEEERQRGNFPDRFSGHQFPNYSSELNVNALLLGDSALYLCASSLGVAREQYFGPGTRLTVT.

This chain connects TRBV5-1 to TRBJ1-1, with D tentatively TRBD1 (5 bases). The CDR3 is made up of 12 amino acids. V dropped 1 base and J dropped 4 bases, with 5 bases sitting between them. Germline CDR1 SGHRS, CDR2 YFSETQ. CDR3 protein: CASSLTGTEAFF. The CDR3 DNA follows: TGCGCCAGCAGCTTGACAGGCACTGAAGCTTTCTTT.

The chain carries TRBV4-2 and TRBJ2-4; 9 nucleotides align to TRBD2. Trimming at V came to 1 base and at J to 0 bases, leaving 4 bases not matched to a gene. In germline, CDR1 is LGHNA, CDR2 YNFKEQ. The CDR3 extends over 17 amino acids. The CDR3 region has the DNA TGTGCCAGCAGCCAAGGCGGGGGGGACTTAGCCAAAAACATTCAGTACTTC. The encoded protein is CASSQGGGDLAKNIQYF.

This chain uses TRBV7-6 with TRBJ2-2; D is ambiguous. The CDR3 sequence is 14 residues long. Germline V gene data show CDR1 as SGHVS and CDR2 as FNYEAQ. V was clipped by 2 bases and J by 2 bases, with 6 bases between them. DNA for the CDR3: TGTGCCAGCAGCTTAACGTATAACACCGGGGAGCTGTTTTTT. This encodes CASSLTYNTGELFF. The whole variable domain, filled in from reference TRBV7-6 and TRBJ2-2, reads GAGVSQSPRYKVTKRGQDVALRCDPISGHVSLYWYRQALGQGPEFLTYFNYEAQQDKSGLPNDRFSAERPEGSISTLTIQRTEQRDSAMYRCASSLTYNTGELFFGEGSRLTVL.

This clone has a handful of counts. This CDR3 is CASSLSGLITGYYTF. The CDR3 DNA is TGTGCCAGCAGCTTGTCAGGCCTAATAACTGGCTACTACACCTTC. The chain recombines TRBV5-5 with TRBJ1-2; D uncertain. V lost 1 base to trimming and J lost 10 bases, with 20 bases between them. The germline CDR1 and CDR2 sequences are SGHKS and YYEKEE (reference sequence). This CDR3 spans 15 amino acids.

This clone appeared a few times. This chain joins TRBV5-1 and TRBJ2-7; D not certain. CDR3 length equals 15 residues. V gave up 3 bases and J gave up 5 bases, with 18 bases separating them. From germline, CDR1 is SGHRS and CDR2 YFSETQ. The CDR3 is CASSSLREWNDEQYF. CDR3 coding DNA: TGCGCCAGCAGCTCCCTTAGGGAATGGAACGACGAGCAGTACTTC.

J is TRBJ1-5 and V is TRBV30; D uncertain. CDR1 and CDR2 (germline): GTSNPN, SVGIG (reference sequence). V was clipped by 4 bases and J by 9 bases, with 13 bases between them. The CDR3 sequence is 12 residues long. In nucleotides, the CDR3 is TGTGCCTGGACCAACCGCGGTGGGCCCCAGCATTTT. Its translation is CAWTNRGGPQHF. The full variable domain, its missing parts supplied by reference TRBV30 and TRBJ1-5, is SQTIHQWPATLVQPVGSPLSLECTVEGTSNPNLYWYRQAAGRGLQLLFYSVGIGQISSEVPQNLSASRPQDRQFILSSKKLLLSDSGFYLCAWTNRGGPQHFGDGTRLSIL.

The chain has TRBV7-8 and TRBJ2-2, with a tentative D call TRBD2 (5 bases). Trimming shortened V by 5 bases and J by 6 bases, and 10 bases separated the two germline ends. Germline V CDR1 and CDR2: SGHVS, FQNEAQ. The CDR3 has 13 residues. CDR3 coding DNA: TGTGCCAGCAGCGCGGGCAGCCCCGGGGAGCTGTTTTTT. Protein: CASSAGSPGELFF.

This chain joins TRBV7-9 and TRBJ1-5, with 8 bases identical to TRBD1. Germline loops: CDR1 SEHNR, CDR2 FQNEAQ (reference sequence). The CDR3 consists of 15 residues. Trimming at V came to 4 bases and at J to 5 bases, leaving 7 bases not matched to a gene. The CDR3 region is CASSSDRGWDQPQHF. The CDR3 DNA reads as TGTGCCAGCAGCTCCGACAGGGGATGGGATCAGCCCCAGCATTTT.

The CDR3 reads CASSLGTPRYNEQFF. The CDR3 region has the DNA TGCGCCAGCAGCTTGGGAACCCCTCGCTACAATGAGCAGTTCTTC. The chain employs TRBV5-1 and TRBJ2-1; D is unresolved. The CDR3 runs 15 residues. The V end lost 0 bases, the J end lost 3 bases, and 10 bases lay between the germline ends. Looked up from germline, CDR1 is SGHRS and CDR2 is YFSETQ.

The CDR3 DNA reads TGTGCCAGCTCACCACGTTCCGGGACAGGGATTGATTCACCCCTCCACTTT. It yields the protein CASSPRSGTGIDSPLHF. This sequence joins TRBV18 and TRBJ1-6; 9 nucleotides line up with TRBD1. This CDR3 spans 17 amino acids. V lost 1 base, J lost 8 bases, and 9 bases stayed unmatched. Germline V gives CDR1 KGHSH, CDR2 LQKENI.

The chain has TRBV2 and TRBJ2-3; D perhaps matches TRBD1 (5 bases). This CDR3 has 14 residues. Trimming left V 3 bases short and J 3 bases short, with 10 bases between. Germline values: CDR1 SNHLY, CDR2 FYNNEI. For the CDR3, the DNA is TGTGCCAGCAGTGATCAGTCAGGGACAGATACGCAGTATTTT. Translation gives CASSDQSGTDTQYF.

The chain uses TRBV7-3 and TRBJ1-1; 8 bases align to TRBD1. V was pared by 5 bases and J by 4 bases, with 9 bases of the junction left unmatched. Germline CDR1 and CDR2: SGHTA and FQGTGA. CDR3 size: 15 residues. As DNA, the CDR3 is TGTGCCAGCAGCCCCCAGACAGGGGAGGGCACTGAAGCTTTCTTT. Translating it yields CASSPQTGEGTEAFF.

The chain recombines TRBV19 with TRBJ1-4; TRBD1 aligns across 8 bases. This CDR3 is 13 amino acids long. V trimming: 6 bases; J trimming: 8 bases; junction bases outside the gene matches: 5. Germline V gives CDR1 LNHDA, CDR2 SQIVND (reference sequence). CDR3 nucleotides: TGTGCCAGTAGAGGACAGGGAAGAGAAAAACTGTTTTTT. Translation gives CASRGQGREKLFF. The variable domain in full, with the rest retrieved from reference TRBV19 and TRBJ1-4, is DGGITQSPKYLFRKEGQNVTLSCEQNLNHDAMYWYRQDPGQGLRLIYYSQIVNDFQKGDIAEGYSVSREKKESFPLTVTSAQKNPTAFYLCASRGQGREKLFFGSGTQLSVL.

V and J are TRBV10-1 and TRBJ2-7; D remains unclear. Germline CDR1 WNHNN, CDR2 SYGVQD (reference sequence). Trimming took 3 bases from V and 1 from J, leaving 7 bases between them. The length of the CDR3 is 13 residues. CDR3 sequence reads: CASSESGSYEQYF. The CDR3 region has the DNA TGCGCCAGCAGTGAATCCGGGTCCTACGAGCAGTACTTC.